Following are 2 T cell receptor beta chains from one sample sequenced in a study of blood T cell repertoires in COVID-19. Sequencing was performed with immunoSEQ multiplex PCR; in TCRdb, only in-frame clones are kept and a portion is missing. The sample lists about 74,000 clones; approximately 78% were seen once. The sample was peripheral blood. These receptors all come from a human donor in a cohort sampled during active COVID-19.

The J gene is TRBJ1-4, the V gene TRBV6-1, with D possibly matching TRBD1 (6 bases). Germline CDR1 and CDR2: MNHNS and SASEGT. V was pared by 1 base and J by 5 bases, with 17 bases between. CDR3 size: 17 residues. This chain's CDR3 is CASSEVFRGSSNEKLFF. The CDR3 DNA follows: TGTGCCAGCAGTGAAGTCTTTAGGGGGTCCTCCAATGAAAAACTGTTTTTT.

The J gene is TRBJ1-2, the V gene TRBV7-2; the match to TRBD1 covers 7 bases. The CDR3 is made up of 14 amino acids. Germline CDR1 reads SGHTA; CDR2 reads FQGNSA. V was pared by 3 bases and J by 7 bases, with 8 bases of the junction left unmatched. This chain's CDR3 is CASSFQGVLVGYTF. The CDR3 region has the DNA TGTGCCAGCAGCTTTCAGGGGGTACTGGTTGGCTACACCTTC.